This TCR beta chain is drawn from a study of glioma-infiltrating T cells after dendritic cell vaccination. Across the study: Dendritic cell vaccination trial patients had either newly diagnosed or recurrent glioblastoma.

Fresh-frozen tumor tissue and more than two years of survival data were available for all. Blood PBMC samples: pre-vaccination, two weeks post third vaccination, and at tumor progression. The junction had 8 bases not matched to a gene; V was cut back by 3 bases and J by 2 bases. Germline values: CDR1 GTSNPN, CDR2 SVGIG (reference sequence). The CDR3 consists of 16 residues. The PCR used 60 V beta and 13 J beta primers. TCRdb's table, derived via immunoSEQ multiplex PCR, lists solely in-frame clones and lacks some. The table lists under 130,000 clones, 81% of them singletons. The source material was blood, sampled before dendritic cell vaccination. This receptor was obtained from a human donor with glioblastoma. This rearrangement joins TRBV30 to TRBJ2-1, with 9 bases that match TRBD2. The CDR3 DNA reads TGTGCCTGGAGCTCAGGCGGGGGGGCCACCTACAATGAGCAGTTCTTC. This encodes CAWSSGGGATYNEQFF.